Below are 2 T cell receptor beta chains sequenced from a single sample in a study of T cells in Graves' hyperthyroidism and ophthalmopathy. The investigators amplified TCR beta CDR3 regions from RNA transcripts. In the first-round RT-PCR of the TCR CDR3, the HTBI primer set was used. Via MiXCR, TCRdb re-called the multiplex PCR reads, giving one row per CDR3 protein. The table includes 350,000 or so distinct CDR3 sequences, roughly a sixth detected once. Sequenced: blood. The source of these receptors is a woman between 25 and 40 years old with Graves' hyperthyroidism that later progressed to Graves' ophthalmopathy.

This sequence joins TRBV9 and TRBJ2-7, with D possibly TRBD2 on 7 matching bases. Germline V gene sequence: CDR1 SGDLS, CDR2 YYNGEE. V was cut by 3 bases and J by 6 bases, with 19 bases left in between. This CDR3 has 15 amino acids. The CDR3 nucleotides read TGTGCCAGCAGCGAGGGAGGGGGGAGGTCTTCCGAGCAGTACTTC. Translation: CASSEGGGRSSEQYF. Full variable domain (outside the CDR3, taken from reference TRBV9 and TRBJ2-7): DSGVTQTPKHLITATGQRVTLRCSPRSGDLSVYWYQQSLDQGLQFLIQYYNGEERAKGNILERFSAQQFPDLHSELNLSSLELGDSALYFCASSEGGGRSSEQYFGPGTRLTVT.

The gene calls are TRBV2 and TRBJ1-1; tentative D call: TRBD1 (5 bases). Germline V gene lookup returns CDR1 SNHLY and CDR2 FYNNEI. CDR3 length: 16 residues. V gave up 2 bases and J gave up 0 bases, with 13 bases separating them. CDR3 bases: TGTGCCAGCAGTGAACGGACAAGCCACGTGAACACTGAAGCTTTCTTT. It yields the protein CASSERTSHVNTEAFF.